This TCR beta chain was observed in a study of CD8 T cells in Susac syndrome (dated by TCRdb to about 2019). Concerning the study at large: The study used repertoire sequencing to test whether antigen drove CD8+ T cell activation and differentiation in Susac syndrome. The study compared CD8+ T cell repertoire clonality among 12 healthy donors, some 14 Susac syndrome patients and roughly 15 multiple sclerosis patients. The paper's findings and limits, for the study overall: The number of individuals in the TCR sequencing and HLA analysis was recognized as being relatively small.

Peripheral blood CD8+ and CD4+ T cells from healthy donors, Susac syndrome patients and multiple sclerosis patients were profiled by high-throughput TCR beta sequencing. The multiple sclerosis controls were treatment-naive patients whose relapsing-remitting disease, either stable or active, fulfilled the revised McDonald criteria. Bulk CD8+ and CD4+ T cells were purified magnetically by negative isolation, whereas CD8+ TEMRA cells were enriched by FACS. Blood was collected in EDTA tubes and processed within 24 hours, with PBMCs isolated through density gradient centrifugation. PBMCs intended for TCR sequencing were frozen in liquid nitrogen and were later thawed in a 37 degrees C water bath. Purity of sorted or isolated CD4+, CD8+ and CD8+ TEMRA cells was at least 90%. RNA was extracted using the RNeasy kit, and roughly 0.5 to 1 ug of the RNA was reverse transcribed with random hexamers. TCR beta CDR3 regions were amplified with the immunoSEQ multiplex PCR assay covering 54 Vbeta and 13 Jbeta segments. PCR amplification bias was corrected by using a synthetic template baseline for primer optimization and computational correction. The study's own analysis went as follows. Only productive sequences were kept, with reads annotated to V, D and J genes according to IMGT and analyzed in immunoSEQ Analyzer. Clonality was computed as one minus Shannon entropy normalized by log2 of the number of productive unique sequences. For each patient and control, public and private clones were evaluated within the 100 most prevalent clones. Clones were defined as Susac-specific when absent from the healthy and MS cohorts, from fewer than 1,200 published viral clones and from other ImmuneACCESS disease sequences. The public reads were reanalyzed by TCRdb: fastp trimming at Q25, MiXCR alignment, in-frame beta chains only. Here each entry gathers all rows of one CDR3 protein and keeps the most common genes and DNA. The V and J calls follow TCRdb's processing rather than the paper's. The table for this sample lists fewer than 100,000 distinct CDR3 sequences; more than 85% of them were counted only once. Together, the top ten hold just over 0.5% of the sample.

Trimming takes 3 bases from V and 6 bases from J, and the germline ends sit 12 bases apart. CDR1 and CDR2, looked up from the germline V gene (reference sequence), are LNHNV and YYDKDF. The CDR3 covers 14 residues, taking in both the cysteine and the phenylalanine. Only the CDR3 region is kept as DNA, spanning 42 bases read in frame from base 1. Comments on this clonotype: It lacks a known antigen. No base quality information exists; no much larger clone differs at one position.

Material for sequencing was CD8+ T cells from PBMCs. The sequence was collected from a human donor with multiple sclerosis. The chain is assembled from TRBV15 and TRBJ2-1; no D gene call is confident. The nucleotides read TGTGCCACCAGCAGGAGAGTGTTTCCCAATGAGCAGTTCTTC. Its protein product is CATSRRVFPNEQFF.